These T cell receptor beta chains were read from a single sample in a study of blood T cell repertoires in COVID-19. TCRdb keeps only in-frame clones here, not all; method: immunoSEQ multiplex PCR. The table has roughly 150,000 clones, approximately 90% seen once; the top ten hold roughly 5.3%. The sequenced sample consisted of peripheral blood. The source of these receptors is a young man with COVID-19, enrolled during active disease. CDR3s include the opening cysteine and the closing phenylalanine or tryptophan. Fields, in order: clone size, D gene, J gene, V gene, CDR3 protein, CDR3 DNA. The D gene is left open where the match is weak. Expanded clones get a size class; other rows say once, few or many, or leave the size out.

. | TRBD2 | TRBJ2-7 | TRBV29-1 | CSVEVAGGGEQYF | TGCAGCGTTGAAGTAGCGGGAGGAGGCGAGCAGTACTTC
. | TRBD1 | TRBJ2-1 | TRBV11-2 | CASSPWTGDSYNEQFF | TGTGCCAGCAGCCCCTGGACAGGGGACTCCTACAATGAGCAGTTCTTC
. | . | TRBJ1-3 | TRBV3-1/TRBV3-2 | CASREYSGNTIYF | TGTGCCAGCAGGGAGTATTCTGGAAACACCATATATTTT
. | . | TRBJ2-7 | TRBV12-3/TRBV12-4 | CASSSNPGEQYF | TGTGCCAGCAGTTCTAATCCGGGCGAGCAGTACTTC
. | . | TRBJ2-1 | TRBV6-2/TRBV6-3 | CASTPYSGKNNEQFF | TGTGCCAGCACCCCTTATTCCGGGAAGAACAATGAGCAGTTCTTC
once | TRBD2 | TRBJ2-4 | TRBV5-1 | CASSLASGLVGLDIQYF | TGCGCCAGCAGCTTGGCCTCTGGACTAGTGGGCTTGGACATTCAGTACTTC
. | TRBD1 | TRBJ1-2 | TRBV28 | CASRLLTGAGYTF | TGTGCCAGCAGACTCTTGACAGGGGCTGGCTACACCTTC
. | . | TRBJ1-5 | TRBV6-5 | CASSPGGDQPQHF | TGTGCCAGCAGCCCGGGGGGGGATCAGCCCCAGCATTTT
. | TRBD1 | TRBJ1-1 | TRBV5-4 | CASSLPSGGIMNTEAFF | TGTGCCAGCAGTTTACCTTCAGGGGGGATCATGAACACTGAAGCTTTCTTT
once | . | TRBJ2-1 | TRBV29-1 | CSVHLYNEQFF | TGCAGCGTACACCTTTACAATGAGCAGTTCTTC
. | . | TRBJ1-4 | TRBV18 | CASSNEATNEKLLF | TGTGCCAGCTCGAATGAGGCAACTAATGAAAAACTGCTTTTT
. | TRBD1 | TRBJ1-5 | TRBV6-2/TRBV6-3 | CASSYRGTANQPQHF | TGTGCCAGCAGTTACAGAGGGACAGCTAATCAGCCCCAGCATTTT
. | . | TRBJ2-5 | TRBV6-5 | CASRPAGAQETQYF | TGTGCCAGCAGGCCCGCGGGGGCCCAAGAGACCCAGTACTTC
. | TRBD2 | TRBJ2-3 | TRBV9 | CASSPTGGSTDTQYF | TGTGCCAGCAGCCCAACGGGGGGGAGCACAGATACGCAGTATTTT
. | TRBD1 | TRBJ2-2 | TRBV4-1 | CASSQDGTGRTGELFF | TGCGCCAGCAGCCAAGATGGGACAGGGAGGACCGGGGAGCTGTTTTTT
. | . | TRBJ2-1 | TRBV11-3 | CASSPIGDGSYNEQFF | TGTGCCAGCAGCCCGATCGGAGATGGCTCCTACAATGAGCAGTTCTTC
. | . | TRBJ1-1 | TRBV10-3 | CAISESLVKNAEAFF | TGTGCCATCAGTGAGTCGTTAGTGAAGAACGCTGAAGCTTTCTTT
once | . | TRBJ2-2 | TRBV19 | CASSAQGTGELFF | TGTGCCAGTAGTGCACAGGGCACCGGGGAGCTGTTTTTT
. | . | TRBJ1-1 | TRBV7-6 | CASSQTDSQNTEAFF | TGTGCCAGCAGCCAAACGGACAGCCAGAACACTGAAGCTTTCTTT
. | . | TRBJ1-2 | TRBV19 | CASSISPGVMLGYTF | TGTGCCAGTAGTATTAGTCCAGGGGTGATGCTTGGCTACACCTTC
. | . | TRBJ1-2 | TRBV4-1 | CASSSPPLRAGVQGRFDGYTF | TGCGCCAGCAGCTCTCCCCCTCTCAGGGCAGGAGTTCAGGGCCGTTTTGATGGCTACACCTTC
few | . | TRBJ1-1 | TRBV6-5 | CASSYSMTDTEAFF | TGTGCCAGCAGTTACTCGATGACAGACACTGAAGCTTTCTTT
. | . | TRBJ2-1 | TRBV2 | CASSAQQQISYNEQFF | TGTGCCAGCAGTGCACAACAGCAGATCTCCTACAATGAGCAGTTCTTC
. | TRBD1 | TRBJ2-1 | TRBV18 | CASSLRDRGSNEQFF | TGTGCCAGCTCACTCCGGGACAGGGGAAGCAATGAGCAGTTCTTC
. | TRBD2 | TRBJ2-3 | TRBV5-1 | CASSLGTSGTRDTQYF | TGCGCCAGCAGCTTAGGGACTAGCGGAACCCGGGATACGCAGTATTTT
. | TRBD2 | TRBJ2-1 | TRBV27 | CASRSRTSQQFF | TGTGCCAGCAGATCCAGGACTAGCCAGCAGTTCTTC
. | TRBD1 | TRBJ2-5 | TRBV9 | CASSDRDRGGQETQYF | TGTGCCAGCAGCGACCGGGACAGGGGAGGACAAGAGACCCAGTACTTC
. | . | TRBJ1-2 | TRBV6-2/TRBV6-3 | CASSYSRAPSGYTF | TGTGCCAGCAGTTACTCCAGGGCCCCAAGTGGCTACACCTTC
. | . | TRBJ1-1 | TRBV25-1 | CASSVLGRGTEAFF | TGTGCCAGCAGTGTCCTAGGGAGGGGAACTGAAGCTTTCTTT
once | . | TRBJ1-6 | TRBV28 | CASSPGGHSPLHF | TGTGCCAGCAGTCCGGGGGGTCATTCACCCCTCCACTTT
. | . | TRBJ2-5 | TRBV7-9 | CASSRYSSRARDWETQYF | TGTGCCAGCAGCCGTTACTCCTCTAGGGCGAGGGACTGGGAGACCCAGTACTTC
. | TRBD1 | TRBJ1-2 | TRBV4-3 | CASSQGQGDFGYTF | TGCGCCAGCAGCCAAGGACAGGGCGACTTTGGCTACACCTTC
. | . | TRBJ1-1 | TRBV4-3 | CASSQGAGGRNTEAFF | TGCGCCAGCAGCCAAGGGGCGGGGGGCCGGAACACTGAAGCTTTCTTT
. | TRBD2 | TRBJ2-3 | TRBV7-9 | CASSLGSGTHGDTQYF | TGTGCCAGCAGCTTAGGTAGCGGGACCCACGGAGATACGCAGTATTTT
. | . | TRBJ1-5 | TRBV19 | CASSPGTGSQPQHF | TGTGCCAGTAGTCCCGGCACAGGGTCCCAGCCCCAGCATTTT
. | TRBD1 | TRBJ1-1 | TRBV2 | CASILDRIRDRGAFF | TGTGCCAGCATCCTGGACAGGATTAGGGACAGGGGAGCTTTCTTT
few | . | TRBJ1-6 | TRBV28 | CASSLGEPLHF | TGTGCCAGCAGTTTGGGCGAGCCCCTCCACTTT
. | . | TRBJ1-5 | TRBV5-6 | CASSRGDNQPQHF | TGTGCCAGCTCAAGGGGTGACAATCAGCCCCAGCATTTT
. | TRBD2 | TRBJ2-5 | TRBV29-1 | CSVGASGKRETQYF | TGCAGCGTTGGAGCTAGCGGGAAGCGTGAGACCCAGTACTTC
. | TRBD1 | TRBJ1-1 | TRBV9 | CASSVGQGSRTEAFF | TGTGCCAGCAGCGTAGGACAGGGTTCGCGCACTGAAGCTTTCTTT
once | TRBD1 | TRBJ1-3 | TRBV6-5 | CASSPTGDSGNTIYF | TGTGCCAGCAGCCCGACAGGGGACTCTGGAAACACCATATATTTT